The following is a T cell receptor beta chain sequence with its context. This entry belongs to a study of blood T cell repertoires in COVID-19. About the study: The United States, Italy and Spain provided the acute and convalescent COVID-19 samples. PBMCs, B-cell-depleted T cells, or T cells were the source of the cDNA or gDNA that made up the material.

The authors' processing: Amplification from reference gene primers served as the basis for estimated nucleated cell counts. Data came from immunoSEQ multiplex PCR; TCRdb stores just in-frame clones and leaves some out. V and J calls and clone size are copied from that table; D and trimming were computed from the DNA. In the table there are around 130,000 clones, approximately 86% of which are singletons. The CDR3 covers 15 residues. In germline, CDR1 is SGHAT, CDR2 FQNNGV. V was clipped by 3 bases and J by 6 bases; unmatched bases: 5. The V and J genes are TRBV11-2 and TRBJ2-1, with 10 bases fitting TRBD2. Sequencing was carried out using peripheral blood. This sequence was found in a woman in her 50s who had recovered from COVID-19. Here the CDR3 reads CASSFGSGGPNEQFF. The CDR3 DNA reads as TGTGCCAGCAGCTTTGGTAGCGGGGGGCCCAATGAGCAGTTCTTC.